Listed here are 18 T cell receptor beta chains from one sample, sequenced in a study of fetal regulatory T cell absence and autoimmunity (dated by TCRdb to the late 2010s). The library was prepared using the immunoSEQ multiplex PCR assay. TCRdb provides this immuneACCESS table in a form limited to in-frame rearrangements. Some clones are lacking; in checked studies, under half of them reflect an unresolved V gene, and why the rest are absent is not known. The sample table lists 95,000 to 100,000 clones, about two thirds of them with a count of one. The ten most abundant clones make up roughly 2% of the sample. The sample was pancreas tissue. All receptors come from a male donor with IPEX syndrome.

The rearrangement joins TRBV27 to TRBJ1-2; tentative D call: TRBD1 (6 bases). From germline, CDR1 is MNHEY and CDR2 SMNVEV (reference sequence). This CDR3 has 13 amino acids. Trimming took off 4 bases at V and 8 bases at J, with 14 bases between the two ends. The CDR3 nucleotides are TGTGCCAGCAGTTACGGGGGGGCTGGGGGCTACACCTTC. It is translated as CASSYGGAGGYTF.

The V and J genes are TRBV5-1 and TRBJ2-3; 10 bases fit TRBD1. This CDR3 comprises 15 residues. Germline V gene lookup returns CDR1 SGHRS and CDR2 YFSETQ. V was pared by 4 bases and J by 3 bases, with 5 bases of the junction left unmatched. In nucleotides, the CDR3 is TGCGCCAGCAGCGGCCGGACAGGGGGGACAGATACGCAGTATTTT. This gives the protein CASSGRTGGTDTQYF.

V usage is TRBV4-1 and J usage is TRBJ2-7; 9 nucleotides match TRBD1. The CDR3 is made up of 15 amino acids. V gave up 4 bases and J gave up 5 bases; unmatched junction bases: 9. Germline V gene sequence: CDR1 MGHRA, CDR2 YSYEKL. In DNA, the CDR3 is TGCGCCAGCAGCCGATTCGGGACAGGGTACAACGAGCAGTACTTC. Protein: CASSRFGTGYNEQYF.

This chain connects TRBV19 to TRBJ1-2, with D tentatively TRBD1 (5 bases). V lost 1 base and J 7 bases, leaving 16 bases between the germline ends. This CDR3 is built from 15 residues. Germline CDR1 LNHDA, CDR2 SQIVND (reference sequence). The CDR3: CASSIVRQGRIGYTF. In DNA form, the CDR3 reads TGTGCCAGTAGTATAGTTAGGCAGGGAAGGATTGGCTACACCTTC.

V gene TRBV19 combines with J gene TRBJ2-1; D is possibly TRBD2 (5 bases). V lost 6 bases and J 1 base, leaving 22 bases between the germline ends. Germline lookup yields CDR1 LNHDA and CDR2 SQIVND (reference sequence). The CDR3 has 18 amino acids. In DNA form, the CDR3 reads TGTGCCAGTAGCCAAGGCCTCTGGCGGGCCCTGTCCTACAATGAGCAGTTCTTC. As protein: CASSQGLWRALSYNEQFF.

The chain links TRBV2 to TRBJ1-2, with 7 bases fitting TRBD1. The CDR3 spans 18 residues. The trim removed 3 bases at V and 6 bases at J, leaving 19 bases unmatched. In germline, CDR1 is SNHLY, CDR2 FYNNEI. The CDR3 DNA is TGTGCCAGCAGTGACCGGGGACAGAGGGCGAAGGGCCTAGATGGCTACACCTTC. Translation gives CASSDRGQRAKGLDGYTF. The full variable domain, completed using reference TRBV2 and TRBJ1-2, is EPEVTQTPSHQVTQMGQEVILRCVPISNHLYFYWYRQILGQKVEFLVSFYNNEISEKSEIFDDQFSVERPDGSNFTLKIRSTKLEDSAMYFCASSDRGQRAKGLDGYTFGSGTRLTVV.

V and J are TRBV5-6 and TRBJ1-1, with D perhaps TRBD1 (5 bases). The CDR3 consists of 14 residues. Trimming pared 0 bases from V and 8 bases from J, leaving 14 bases between. Looked up from germline, CDR1 is SGHDT and CDR2 is YYEEEE. CDR3: CASSLVGQGDEAFF. CDR3 sequence (DNA): TGTGCCAGCAGCTTGGTTGGGCAGGGAGACGAAGCTTTCTTT.

The rearrangement links TRBV7-6 to TRBJ2-7; D might be TRBD1 (5 bases). The V end lost 1 base, the J end lost 3 bases, and 13 bases lay between the germline ends. The CDR3 is made up of 15 amino acids. Germline V gene data show CDR1 as SGHVS and CDR2 as FNYEAQ. In DNA form, the CDR3 reads TGTGCCAGCAGCTTAGGGGGCTCCCACTACTACGAGCAGTACTTC. Its protein product is CASSLGGSHYYEQYF. The variable domain in full, with the rest retrieved from reference TRBV7-6 and TRBJ2-7, is GAGVSQSPRYKVTKRGQDVALRCDPISGHVSLYWYRQALGQGPEFLTYFNYEAQQDKSGLPNDRFSAERPEGSISTLTIQRTEQRDSAMYRCASSLGGSHYYEQYFGPGTRLTVT.

As to this clone: The junction departs from the called germline gene at one end, perhaps through a read error. V usage is TRBV5-1 and J usage is TRBJ2-7; possible D gene TRBD1, 5 bases. Germline V gene lookup returns CDR1 SGHRS and CDR2 YFSETQ. The CDR3 totals 13 residues. DNA for the CDR3: TGTGCCAGCAGCCATCAGGGAACCTACGAGCAGTACTTC. Encoded protein: CASSHQGTYEQYF.

The J gene is TRBJ2-3, the V gene TRBV6-6; 7 bases align to TRBD2. There are 16 residues in the CDR3. The germline V gene has CDR1 MNHNY and CDR2 SVGAGI (reference sequence). V shed 3 bases and J 2 bases; nucleotides not matched to a gene: 8. The chain's CDR3 is CASSYFRGEFTDTQYF. CDR3 coding DNA: TGTGCCAGCAGTTATTTCCGGGGGGAGTTCACAGATACGCAGTATTTT.

V and J are TRBV9 and TRBJ2-7, with TRBD2 as a possible D gene (6 bases). Germline assignment: CDR1 SGDLS and CDR2 YYNGEE. The V end was cut by 0 bases, the J end by 0 bases, with 10 bases between. The CDR3 length is 15 residues. CDR3 DNA: TGTGCCAGCAGCGTAGGGGACTTGAGCTCCTACGAGCAGTACTTC. Its translation: CASSVGDLSSYEQYF. Complete variable domain (other parts from reference TRBV9 and TRBJ2-7): DSGVTQTPKHLITATGQRVTLRCSPRSGDLSVYWYQQSLDQGLQFLIQYYNGEERAKGNILERFSAQQFPDLHSELNLSSLELGDSALYFCASSVGDLSSYEQYFGPGTRLTVT.

The rearrangement joins TRBV5-1 to TRBJ1-1; tentatively, D is TRBD1 (5 bases). Trimming stripped 4 bases from V and 2 bases from J, with 9 bases between. The CDR3 spans 13 residues. From germline, CDR1 is SGHRS and CDR2 YFSETQ. This CDR3 reads CASSLRGNTEAFF. CDR3 DNA sequence: TGCGCCAGCAGCCTGAGGGGAAACACTGAAGCTTTCTTT.

On this clone: Germline is not matched at one junction end, which may reflect a read error. The chain employs TRBV7-7 and TRBJ2-5; the match to TRBD2 covers 10 bases. The V gene's germline CDR1 is SSHAT and CDR2 FNYEAQ (reference sequence). The CDR3 consists of 13 residues. The CDR3 spells CASSTSGEETQYF. DNA for the CDR3: TGTGCTAGCAGCACTAGCGGGGAAGAGACCCAGTACTTC.

This rearrangement joins TRBV30 to TRBJ1-2; D is unclear. With 0 bases removed from V and 8 bases from J, the gap between germline ends came to 7 bases. Germline V gene lookup returns CDR1 GTSNPN and CDR2 SVGIG (reference sequence). The CDR3 covers 11 residues. The CDR3 is CAWSVWGGYTF. CDR3 in DNA: TGTGCCTGGAGTGTCTGGGGAGGCTACACCTTC.

The sample holds one count of this clone. The chain is built from TRBV9 and TRBJ1-2; 11 bases agree with TRBD1. Germline trimming cut 7 bases from V and 6 bases from J; bases unmatched to any gene: 11. CDR1 and CDR2 from the germline V gene are SGDLS and YYNGEE. The CDR3 sequence is 15 residues long. As DNA, the CDR3 is TGTGCCAGCCTGGGACAGGGGGTCAATACGGATGGCTACACCTTC. This gives the protein CASLGQGVNTDGYTF. Supplemented by reference TRBV9 and TRBJ1-2, the full variable domain reads DSGVTQTPKHLITATGQRVTLRCSPRSGDLSVYWYQQSLDQGLQFLIQYYNGEERAKGNILERFSAQQFPDLHSELNLSSLELGDSALYFCASLGQGVNTDGYTFGSGTRLTVV.

V usage is TRBV5-1 and J usage is TRBJ2-7; perhaps TRBD1 as D (6 bases). Trimming removed 4 bases from V and 4 bases from J, with 15 bases in between. Germline V lookup: CDR1 SGHRS, CDR2 YFSETQ. This CDR3 spans 14 amino acids. The CDR3 nucleotides are TGCGCCAGCAGCACCGGCCCAGGGGCTTACGAGCAGTACTTC. Protein product: CASSTGPGAYEQYF.

J is TRBJ1-5 and V is TRBV10-2; unclear D gene. The CDR3 loop spans 12 amino acids. Germline CDR1 WSHSY, CDR2 SAAADI. The V and J ends lost 0 bases and 6 bases respectively, with 3 bases between them. The DNA of the CDR3 is TGCGCCAGCAGTGAGTCGATTCAGCCCCAGCATTTT. Translated: CASSESIQPQHF.

The chain links TRBV4-3 to TRBJ2-7, with no clear D. The V and J ends lost 1 base and 2 bases respectively, with 15 bases between them. The CDR3 is 16 residues long. Germline V gene sequence: CDR1 LGHNA, CDR2 YSLEER. The CDR3 DNA is TGCGCCAGCAGCCAAGGGGAACGGCTTGGAGCCTACGAGCAGTACTTC. This translates into CASSQGERLGAYEQYF.